The 26 T cell receptor beta chains reported below all come from one sample, sequenced in a study of cytomegalovirus exposure and HLA in healthy donors. Researchers ran the PCR with 60 Vbeta and 13 Jbeta primers. TCRdb keeps only in-frame clones here, not all; method: immunoSEQ multiplex PCR. Found here are 95,000 to 100,000 clones, roughly three quarters of them singletons; the top ten hold approximately 2%. Sequencing used PBMCs. These receptors all stem from a man aged 40-55 years in good health and CMV-seronegative.

The chain has TRBV6-6 and TRBJ2-5, with D uncertain. The CDR3 length is 14 residues. V was trimmed by 6 bases and J by 1 base, leaving 12 bases between them. In germline, CDR1 is MNHNY, CDR2 SVGAGI (reference sequence). The CDR3 DNA reads TGTGCCAGCAGCCCTCCAGACATCCAAGAGACCCAGTACTTC. Translating it yields CASSPPDIQETQYF.

The chain couples TRBV6-6 to TRBJ1-4, with TRBD1 identical over 7 bases. Germline V gene data show CDR1 as MNHNY and CDR2 as SVGAGI (reference sequence). CDR3 size: 11 residues. V was pared by 5 bases and J by 13 bases, with 4 bases of the junction left unmatched. CDR3 sequence: CASSRQGRLFF. The CDR3 coding sequence is TGTGCCAGCAGTAGACAGGGTCGACTGTTTTTT.

This chain links TRBV5-1 with TRBJ1-1; D is perhaps TRBD1 (6 bases). Trimming took 5 bases from V and 12 from J, leaving 20 bases between them. This CDR3 has 13 residues. CDR1 is SGHRS, CDR2 YFSETQ, per germline. The chain's CDR3 is CASRWQKGHESFF. The DNA for the CDR3 is TGCGCCAGCAGATGGCAGAAGGGACACGAATCTTTCTTT.

The V call is TRBV19, the J call TRBJ2-5; 7 positions agree with TRBD1. The last part of the DNA fits TRBJ2-7 better; the J call may be wrong. Per the germline V gene, CDR1 is LNHDA and CDR2 is SQIVND (reference sequence). The CDR3 has 13 amino acids. CDR3 sequence reads: CASSPGTAYEQYF. CDR3 bases: TGTGCCAGTAGTCCTGGGACAGCCTACGAGCAGTACTTC.

The chain recombines TRBV2 with TRBJ1-2; weak D call: TRBD1 (6 bases). V lost 7 bases, J lost 6 bases, and 18 bases lay in between. The CDR3 is 14 residues long. Looked up from germline, CDR1 is SNHLY and CDR2 is FYNNEI. DNA of the CDR3: TGTGCCAGCAACCAACTGACAGGACACGATGGCTACACCTTC. This translates into CASNQLTGHDGYTF. The variable domain in full, with the rest retrieved from reference TRBV2 and TRBJ1-2, is EPEVTQTPSHQVTQMGQEVILRCVPISNHLYFYWYRQILGQKVEFLVSFYNNEISEKSEIFDDQFSVERPDGSNFTLKIRSTKLEDSAMYFCASNQLTGHDGYTFGSGTRLTVV.

This sequence joins TRBV9 and TRBJ2-3; the match to TRBD2 covers 15 bases. The CDR3 is 17 residues long. Germline CDR1 reads SGDLS; CDR2 reads YYNGEE. Trimming at V came to 4 bases and at J to 3 bases, leaving 6 bases not matched to a gene. The CDR3 region has the DNA TGTGCCAGCAGCCGAACGGGACTAGCGGGGGGAACAGATACGCAGTATTTT. Amino acid sequence: CASSRTGLAGGTDTQYF.

With respect to this clone: At one end, the junction sequence differs from germline, possibly due to a read error. The V and J genes are TRBV7-9 and TRBJ1-5, with D hard to call. CDR3 length: 12 amino acids. CDR1 and CDR2 from the germline V gene are SEHNR and FQNEAQ (reference sequence). The CDR3 nucleotides read TGTTCCAGCAGCTTAGCGGGCCAGCCCCAGCATTTT. This codes for CSSSLAGQPQHF.

The chain employs TRBV4-1 and TRBJ2-1; 8 nucleotides align to TRBD1. V shed 0 bases and J 1 base; nucleotides not matched to a gene: 2. The germline V gene has CDR1 MGHRA and CDR2 YSYEKL. This CDR3 spans 16 amino acids. CDR3 sequence: CASSQDRDRSYNEQFF. CDR3 sequence (DNA): TGCGCCAGCAGCCAAGACCGGGACAGGTCCTACAATGAGCAGTTCTTC.

This chain links TRBV5-1 with TRBJ2-3, with 8 positions matching TRBD2. V lost 0 bases to trimming and J lost 1 base; unmatched junction nucleotides: 4. The CDR3 runs 16 residues. Germline CDR1 is SGHRS and CDR2 is YFSETQ. The CDR3 is CASSLESGSGTDTQYF. CDR3 DNA sequence: TGCGCCAGCAGCTTGGAGAGCGGGAGCGGCACAGATACGCAGTATTTT.

The chain combines TRBV5-4 with TRBJ2-5, with 8 nucleotides matching TRBD2. Losses at the gene ends were 3 bases for V and 5 bases for J; bases not matched to a gene: 12. This CDR3 is built from 16 residues. CDR1 SGHNT and CDR2 YYREEE come from the germline V gene (reference sequence). The CDR3 bases are TGTGCCAGCAGCTGGGGACCGGGAGGGATAGAGGAGACCCAGTACTTC. Its protein is CASSWGPGGIEETQYF.

The rearrangement uses TRBV19 and TRBJ1-1; D gene unclear. Per the germline V gene, CDR1 is LNHDA and CDR2 is SQIVND (reference sequence). The CDR3 covers 12 residues. With 10 bases removed from V and 5 bases from J, the gap between germline ends came to 14 bases. Here the CDR3 reads CATRVLGTEAFF. The CDR3 nucleotides are TGTGCCACCCGGGTTCTTGGGACTGAAGCTTTCTTT.

The chain uses TRBV28 and TRBJ1-2; possible D gene TRBD1, 5 bases. The ends were cut back, 4 bases at V and 7 bases at J, with 16 bases in the middle. Germline CDR1 reads MDHEN; CDR2 reads SYDVKM. The CDR3 is 14 residues long. The CDR3 sequence: CASSSFRGQAGYTF. The CDR3 nucleotides are TGTGCCAGCAGTTCTTTTAGGGGCCAAGCTGGCTACACCTTC.

The V and J genes are TRBV28 and TRBJ2-7; 10 bases fit TRBD1. With V trimmed by 0 bases and J by 5 bases, 7 bases remained unmatched. The CDR3 is made up of 16 amino acids. The germline V gene has CDR1 MDHEN and CDR2 SYDVKM. CDR3 residues: CASSLWGQGIFHEQYF. The CDR3 DNA is TGTGCCAGCAGTTTATGGGGACAGGGGATATTCCACGAGCAGTACTTC.

This clone has just a few counts. The gene calls are TRBV30 and TRBJ1-1, with TRBD1 identical over 7 bases. V gave up 0 bases and J gave up 1 base; unmatched junction bases: 17. The CDR3 contains 19 residues. CDR1 GTSNPN and CDR2 SVGIG come from the germline V gene (reference sequence). The CDR3 DNA sequence: TGTGCCTGGAGTGTAGACCGAGTATTAGGGGGCGGGAAGAACACTGAAGCTTTCTTT. As protein: CAWSVDRVLGGGKNTEAFF.

The chain carries TRBV27 and TRBJ1-2, with D unresolved. CDR3 size: 12 residues. Per germline, CDR1 MNHEY and CDR2 SMNVEV (reference sequence). Trimming stripped 5 bases from V and 8 bases from J, with 12 bases between. CDR3 nucleotides: TGTGCCAGCAGTAAGGGAGTGGAGGGCTACACCTTC. Encoded protein: CASSKGVEGYTF.

V and J are TRBV23-1 and TRBJ2-7; no firm D call. TRBV23-1 qualifies as an ORF whose function is uncertain. The CDR3 is 16 residues long. V lost 2 bases and J lost 3, with 17 bases in between. The CDR3 DNA is TGCGCCAGCAGTCAAATAGCCTCCTGGTCGGTCTACGAGCAGTACTTC. Translated, it gives CASSQIASWSVYEQYF.

Comment on this clone: The sample carries other DNA sequences with the same CDR3. The V and J genes are TRBV7-2 and TRBJ2-7; 7 bases are shared with TRBD1. The CDR3 is made up of 14 amino acids. V trimming: 4 bases; J trimming: 4 bases; junction bases outside the gene matches: 7. CDR1 and CDR2 (germline): SGHTA, FQGNSA. CDR3 coding DNA: TGTGCCAGCAGCTCCAGGACAGGTAAATACGAGCAGTACTTC. Residues: CASSSRTGKYEQYF.

The chain recombines TRBV10-3 with TRBJ2-1, with TRBD1 matching 8 bases. V dropped 4 bases and J dropped 7; count of bases not matched to a gene: 6. The CDR3 extends over 14 amino acids. The germline CDR1 and CDR2 sequences are ENHRY and SYGVKD. The CDR3 sequence: CAISGGDRLNEQFF. The DNA for the CDR3 is TGTGCCATCAGTGGTGGGGACAGGCTTAATGAGCAGTTCTTC.

The V gene is TRBV4-3, the J gene TRBJ2-5; 9 bases match TRBD1. The CDR3 spans 16 residues. Germline V gene sequence: CDR1 LGHNA, CDR2 YSLEER. Unmatched junction bases numbered 5, after V lost 0 bases and J lost 3 bases. The CDR3 nucleotides read TGCGCCAGCAGCCAAGATTGGGGACAGGGAGAAGAGACCCAGTACTTC. This gives the protein CASSQDWGQGEETQYF.

The chain combines TRBV12-5 with TRBJ2-1, with TRBD1 matching over 10 bases. Germline loops: CDR1 LGHNT, CDR2 FRNRAP. The CDR3 sequence is 15 residues long. The V segment lost 5 bases and the J segment 8 bases; nucleotides outside the gene matches: 9. CDR3 DNA: TGTGCTAGTGGTCTCGGACAGGGGGGCCTAGATGAGCAGTTCTTC. It yields the protein CASGLGQGGLDEQFF.

This sequence joins TRBV6-5 and TRBJ1-1; D gene ambiguous. Trimming removed 0 bases from V and 1 base from J, with 3 bases in between. Germline CDR1 reads MNHEY; CDR2 reads SVGAGI. The CDR3 length is 13 residues. The CDR3 here is CASSYSQNTEAFF. In nucleotides, the CDR3 is TGTGCCAGCAGTTACTCCCAGAACACTGAAGCTTTCTTT.

Only one count was recorded for this clone. This rearrangement joins TRBV9 to TRBJ2-1, with a possible D match to TRBD2 (6 bases). The germline V gene has CDR1 SGDLS and CDR2 YYNGEE. The V gene lost 4 bases and the J gene lost 12 bases, with 17 bases spanning the gap. CDR3 length: 13 residues. In DNA, the CDR3 is TGTGCCAGCAGCTCGGGACTTTCAACGGGGCAGTTCTTC. Protein: CASSSGLSTGQFF.

The chain combines TRBV7-2 with TRBJ2-1; TRBD2 matches at 10 bases. The CDR3 sequence is 14 residues long. The J segment lost 5 bases and the V segment lost 5 bases, leaving 3 bases of the junction unmatched. Germline V gives CDR1 SGHTA, CDR2 FQGNSA. CDR3 amino acids: CASSPGLADNEQFF. The CDR3 nucleotides are TGTGCCAGCAGCCCCGGACTAGCGGACAATGAGCAGTTCTTC.

The CDR3 sequence: CARSREGRGEQYF. The CDR3 DNA is TGTGCCAGATCCAGGGAGGGACGGGGCGAGCAGTACTTC. The chain couples TRBV19 to TRBJ2-5; 7 bases map to TRBD2. Near its end, the DNA agrees better with TRBJ2-7, so the J call may be wrong. This CDR3 has 13 amino acids. CDR1 and CDR2 (germline): LNHDA, SQIVND (reference sequence).

V is TRBV13 and J is TRBJ2-3; 9 nucleotides align to TRBD2. The trim removed 5 bases at V and 0 bases at J, leaving 6 bases unmatched. The germline gives CDR1 PRHDT, CDR2 FYEKMQ (reference sequence). The CDR3 contains 16 residues. The CDR3 nucleotides are TGTGCCAGCAGCGTCCCTGCGGGAGGGAGCACAGATACGCAGTATTTT. Its protein product is CASSVPAGGSTDTQYF.

This chain uses TRBV7-2 with TRBJ2-7; TRBD1 agrees at 7 bases. The length of the CDR3 is 17 residues. Germline loops: CDR1 SGHTA, CDR2 FQGNSA. V gave up 7 bases and J gave up 4 bases; unmatched junction bases: 19. CDR3 sequence reads: CASTQGSGQAGRYEQYF. DNA for the CDR3: TGTGCCAGCACCCAGGGTTCTGGACAGGCAGGAAGGTACGAGCAGTACTTC. The whole variable domain, remainder taken from reference TRBV7-2 and TRBJ2-7, is GAGVSQSPSNKVTEKGKDVELRCDPISGHTALYWYRQSLGQGLEFLIYFQGNSAPDKSGLPSDRFSAERTGGSVSTLTIQRTQQEDSAVYLCASTQGSGQAGRYEQYFGPGTRLTVT.